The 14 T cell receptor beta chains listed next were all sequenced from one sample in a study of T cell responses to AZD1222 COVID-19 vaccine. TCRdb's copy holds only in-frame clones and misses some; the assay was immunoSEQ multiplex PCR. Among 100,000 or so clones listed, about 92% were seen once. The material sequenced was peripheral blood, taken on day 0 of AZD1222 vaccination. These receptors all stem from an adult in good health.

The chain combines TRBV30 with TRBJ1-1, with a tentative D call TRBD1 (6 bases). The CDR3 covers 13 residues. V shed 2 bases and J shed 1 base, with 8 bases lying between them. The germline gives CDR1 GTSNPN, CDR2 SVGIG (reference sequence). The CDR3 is CAWSRDKNTEAFF. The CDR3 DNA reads TGTGCCTGGAGTAGGGACAAGAACACTGAAGCTTTCTTT.

The CDR3 region has the DNA TGTGCCAGCAGCGCGGGACTAGCGGGGGGGCTTGAGCAGTTCTTC. It codes for CASSAGLAGGLEQFF. The V gene is TRBV11-3, the J gene TRBJ2-1; the match to TRBD2 covers 16 bases. There are 15 residues in the CDR3. Trimming took 5 bases from V and 9 from J; bases not matched to a gene: 4. The germline V gene encodes CDR1 SGHNT and CDR2 YENEEA.

The CDR3 region is CASSYLSGRKTDTQYF. In DNA, the CDR3 is TGTGCCAGCAGTTACCTTAGCGGGAGGAAGACAGATACGCAGTATTTT. This chain connects TRBV27 to TRBJ2-3; TRBD2 aligns across 10 bases. From germline, CDR1 is MNHEY and CDR2 SMNVEV (reference sequence). The CDR3 covers 16 residues. V lost 4 bases, J lost 3 bases, and 7 bases stayed unmatched.

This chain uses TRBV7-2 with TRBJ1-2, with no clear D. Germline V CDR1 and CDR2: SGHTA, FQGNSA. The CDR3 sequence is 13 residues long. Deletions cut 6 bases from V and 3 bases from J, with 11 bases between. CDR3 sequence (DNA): TGTGCCAGCAGGGCCGGCTCCCACTATGGCTACACCTTC. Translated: CASRAGSHYGYTF.

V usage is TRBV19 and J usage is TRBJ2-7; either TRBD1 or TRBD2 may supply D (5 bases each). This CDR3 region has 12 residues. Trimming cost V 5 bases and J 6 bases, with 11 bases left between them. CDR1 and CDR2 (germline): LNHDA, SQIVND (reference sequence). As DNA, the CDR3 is TGTGCCAGTAGTGGAGCGAGGGGCGAGCAGTACTTC. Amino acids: CASSGARGEQYF.

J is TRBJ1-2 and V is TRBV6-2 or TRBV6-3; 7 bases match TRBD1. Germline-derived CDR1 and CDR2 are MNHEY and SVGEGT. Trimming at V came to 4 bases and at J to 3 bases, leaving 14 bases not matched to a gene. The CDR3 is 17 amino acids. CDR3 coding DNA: TGTGCCAGCAGTTTGGAGACAGGGAACAGGCTGCACTATGGCTACACCTTC. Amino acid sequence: CASSLETGNRLHYGYTF.

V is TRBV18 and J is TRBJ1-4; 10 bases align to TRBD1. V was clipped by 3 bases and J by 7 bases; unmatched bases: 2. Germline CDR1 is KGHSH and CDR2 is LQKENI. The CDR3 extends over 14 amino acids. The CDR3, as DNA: TGTGCCAGCTCACCGACAGGGGGCAGTGAAAAACTGTTTTTT. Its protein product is CASSPTGGSEKLFF.

The DNA of the CDR3 is TGTGCCAGCTCACCACCCTCGACGGGACGGACTTTAATGAACACTGAAGCTTTCTTT. Its translation: CASSPPSTGRTLMNTEAFF. The V and J genes are TRBV18 and TRBJ1-1; D is possibly TRBD1 (5 bases). In germline, CDR1 is KGHSH, CDR2 LQKENI. Trimming left V 0 bases short and J 0 bases short, with 20 bases between. This CDR3 has 19 amino acids.

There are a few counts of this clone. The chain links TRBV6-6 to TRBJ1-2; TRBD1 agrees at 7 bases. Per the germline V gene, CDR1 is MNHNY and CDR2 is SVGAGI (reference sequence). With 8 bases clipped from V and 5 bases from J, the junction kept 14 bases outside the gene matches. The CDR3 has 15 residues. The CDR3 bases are TGTGCCAGCCGTACGGAGGGGGCCGGAAGGTATGGCTACACCTTC. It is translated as CASRTEGAGRYGYTF.

CDR3 bases: TGTGCCAGCACCCGGGACAGGGGGTCAAGCTACGAGCAGTACTTC. Amino acids: CASTRDRGSSYEQYF. V gene TRBV6-5 combines with J gene TRBJ2-7, with 11 nucleotides matching TRBD1. The trim removed 7 bases at V and 3 bases at J, leaving 8 bases unmatched. The CDR3 covers 15 residues. CDR1 and CDR2 from the germline V gene are MNHEY and SVGAGI.

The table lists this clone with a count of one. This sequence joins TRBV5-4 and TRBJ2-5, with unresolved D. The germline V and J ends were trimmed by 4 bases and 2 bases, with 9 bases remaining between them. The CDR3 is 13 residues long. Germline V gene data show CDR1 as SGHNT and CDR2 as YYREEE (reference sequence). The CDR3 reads CASSLFGQETQYF. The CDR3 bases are TGTGCCAGCAGCCTGTTCGGACAAGAGACCCAGTACTTC.

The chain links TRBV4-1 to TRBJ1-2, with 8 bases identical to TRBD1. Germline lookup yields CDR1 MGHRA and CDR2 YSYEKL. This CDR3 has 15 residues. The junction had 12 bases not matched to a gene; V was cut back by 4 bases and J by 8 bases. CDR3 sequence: CASSPSGTGQWGYTF. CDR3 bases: TGCGCCAGCAGCCCCTCCGGGACAGGCCAGTGGGGCTACACCTTC.

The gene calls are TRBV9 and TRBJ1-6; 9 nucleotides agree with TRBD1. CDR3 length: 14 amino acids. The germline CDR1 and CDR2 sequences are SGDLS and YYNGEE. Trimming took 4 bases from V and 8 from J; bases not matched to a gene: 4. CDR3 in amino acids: CASSRDRADSPLHF. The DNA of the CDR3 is TGTGCCAGCAGCCGGGACAGGGCCGATTCACCCCTCCACTTT.

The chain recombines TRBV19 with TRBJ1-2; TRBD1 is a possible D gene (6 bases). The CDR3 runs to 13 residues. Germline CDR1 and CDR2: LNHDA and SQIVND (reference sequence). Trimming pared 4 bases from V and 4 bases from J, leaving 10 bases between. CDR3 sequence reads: CASSNREAYGYTF. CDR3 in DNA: TGTGCCAGTAGTAACAGGGAGGCCTATGGCTACACCTTC. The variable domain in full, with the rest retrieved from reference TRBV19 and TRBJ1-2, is DGGITQSPKYLFRKEGQNVTLSCEQNLNHDAMYWYRQDPGQGLRLIYYSQIVNDFQKGDIAEGYSVSREKKESFPLTVTSAQKNPTAFYLCASSNREAYGYTFGSGTRLTVV.